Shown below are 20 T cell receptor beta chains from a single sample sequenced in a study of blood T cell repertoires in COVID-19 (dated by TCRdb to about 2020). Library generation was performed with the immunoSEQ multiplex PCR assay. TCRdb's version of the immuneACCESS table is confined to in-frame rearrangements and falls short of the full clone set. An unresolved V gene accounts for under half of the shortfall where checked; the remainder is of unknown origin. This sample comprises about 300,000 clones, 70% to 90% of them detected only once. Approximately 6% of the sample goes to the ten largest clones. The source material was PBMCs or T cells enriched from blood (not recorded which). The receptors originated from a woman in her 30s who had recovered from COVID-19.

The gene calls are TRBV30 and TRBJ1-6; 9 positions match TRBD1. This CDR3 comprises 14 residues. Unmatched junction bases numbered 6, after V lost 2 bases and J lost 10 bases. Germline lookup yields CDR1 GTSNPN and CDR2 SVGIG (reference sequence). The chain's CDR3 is CAWSSSGQGSPLHF. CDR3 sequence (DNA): TGTGCCTGGAGTTCCTCGGGACAGGGCTCACCCCTCCACTTT.

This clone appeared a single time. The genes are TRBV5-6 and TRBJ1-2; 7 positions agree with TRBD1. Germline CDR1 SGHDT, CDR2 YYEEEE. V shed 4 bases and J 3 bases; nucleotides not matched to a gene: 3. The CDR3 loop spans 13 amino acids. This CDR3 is CASSPQGYYGYTF. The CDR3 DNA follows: TGTGCCAGCAGCCCACAGGGGTACTATGGCTACACCTTC.

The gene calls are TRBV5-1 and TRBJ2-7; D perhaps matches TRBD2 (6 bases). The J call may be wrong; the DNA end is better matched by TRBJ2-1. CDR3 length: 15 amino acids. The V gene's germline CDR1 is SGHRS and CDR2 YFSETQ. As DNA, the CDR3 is TGCGCCAGCAGCTTGGGGACTACCTCCTACAATGAGCAGTTCTTC. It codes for CASSLGTTSYNEQFF.

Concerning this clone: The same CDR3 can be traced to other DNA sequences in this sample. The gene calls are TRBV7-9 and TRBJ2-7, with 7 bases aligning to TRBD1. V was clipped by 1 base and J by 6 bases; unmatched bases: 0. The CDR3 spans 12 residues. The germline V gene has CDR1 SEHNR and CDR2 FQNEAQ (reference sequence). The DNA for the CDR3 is TGTGCCAGCAGCTTAGACAGGGGCGAGCAGTACTTC. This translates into CASSLDRGEQYF.

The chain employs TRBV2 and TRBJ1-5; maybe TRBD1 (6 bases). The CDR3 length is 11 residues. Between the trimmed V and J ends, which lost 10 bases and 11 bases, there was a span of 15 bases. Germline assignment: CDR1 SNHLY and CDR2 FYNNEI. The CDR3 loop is CATSQGQTQHF. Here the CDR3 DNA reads TGTGCCACCTCACAGGGCCAGACCCAGCATTTT.

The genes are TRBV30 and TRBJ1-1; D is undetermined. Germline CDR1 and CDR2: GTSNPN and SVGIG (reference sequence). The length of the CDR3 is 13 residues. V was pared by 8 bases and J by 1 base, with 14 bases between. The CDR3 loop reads CARKYPGNTEAFF. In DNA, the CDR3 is TGTGCCCGGAAATACCCGGGGAACACTGAAGCTTTCTTT. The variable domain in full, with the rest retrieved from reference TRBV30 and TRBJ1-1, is SQTIHQWPATLVQPVGSPLSLECTVEGTSNPNLYWYRQAAGRGLQLLFYSVGIGQISSEVPQNLSASRPQDRQFILSSKKLLLSDSGFYLCARKYPGNTEAFFGQGTRLTVV.

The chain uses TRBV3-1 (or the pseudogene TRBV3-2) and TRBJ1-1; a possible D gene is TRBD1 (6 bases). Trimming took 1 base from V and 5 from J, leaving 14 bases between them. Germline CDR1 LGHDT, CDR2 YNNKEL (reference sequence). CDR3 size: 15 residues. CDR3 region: CASSQALGGPTEAFF. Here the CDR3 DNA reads TGTGCCAGCAGCCAAGCGTTGGGGGGGCCTACTGAAGCTTTCTTT.

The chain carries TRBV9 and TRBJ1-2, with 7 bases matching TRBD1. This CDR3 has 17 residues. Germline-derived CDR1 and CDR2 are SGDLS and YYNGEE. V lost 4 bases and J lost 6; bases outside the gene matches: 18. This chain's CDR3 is CASSPSTGTALGNGYTF. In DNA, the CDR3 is TGTGCCAGCAGCCCGTCGACCGGGACAGCTCTGGGGAATGGCTACACCTTC.

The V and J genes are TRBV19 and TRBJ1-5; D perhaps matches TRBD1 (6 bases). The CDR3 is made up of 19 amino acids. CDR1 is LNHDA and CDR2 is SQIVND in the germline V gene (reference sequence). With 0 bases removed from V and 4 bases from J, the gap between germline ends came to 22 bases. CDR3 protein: CASSIDPRQVDFFNQPQHF. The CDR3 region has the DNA TGTGCCAGTAGTATAGATCCCCGACAGGTAGATTTTTTTAATCAGCCCCAGCATTTT.

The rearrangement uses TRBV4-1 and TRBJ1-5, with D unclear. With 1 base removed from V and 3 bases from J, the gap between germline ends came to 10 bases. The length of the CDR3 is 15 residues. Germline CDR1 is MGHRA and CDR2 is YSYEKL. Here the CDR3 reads CASSQGPDYNQPQHF. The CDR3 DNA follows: TGCGCCAGCAGCCAAGGCCCCGACTACAATCAGCCCCAGCATTTT.

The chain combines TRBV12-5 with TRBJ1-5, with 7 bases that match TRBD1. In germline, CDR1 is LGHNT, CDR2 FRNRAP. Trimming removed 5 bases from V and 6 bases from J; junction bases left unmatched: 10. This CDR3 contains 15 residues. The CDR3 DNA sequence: TGTGCTAGTGGTATGACAGGGCTTGGTGGTCAGCCCCAGCATTTT. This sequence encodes CASGMTGLGGQPQHF.

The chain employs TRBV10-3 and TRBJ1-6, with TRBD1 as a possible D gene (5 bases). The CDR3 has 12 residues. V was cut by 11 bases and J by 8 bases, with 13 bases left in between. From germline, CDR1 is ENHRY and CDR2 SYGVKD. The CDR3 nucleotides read TGTGCCGCCAGGGCTACGGATTCACCCCTCCACTTT. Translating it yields CAARATDSPLHF.

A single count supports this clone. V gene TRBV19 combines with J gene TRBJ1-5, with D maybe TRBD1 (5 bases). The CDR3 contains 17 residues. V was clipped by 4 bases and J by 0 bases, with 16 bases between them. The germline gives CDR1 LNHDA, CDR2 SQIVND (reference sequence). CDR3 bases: TGTGCCAGTAGTAGTATCTGGGGCGCCGATAGCAATCAGCCCCAGCATTTT. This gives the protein CASSSIWGADSNQPQHF.

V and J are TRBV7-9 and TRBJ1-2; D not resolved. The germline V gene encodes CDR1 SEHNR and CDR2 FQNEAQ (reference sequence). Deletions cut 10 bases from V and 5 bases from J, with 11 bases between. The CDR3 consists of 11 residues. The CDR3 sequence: CATLTTYGYTF. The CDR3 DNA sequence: TGTGCCACCCTAACCACGTATGGCTACACCTTC.

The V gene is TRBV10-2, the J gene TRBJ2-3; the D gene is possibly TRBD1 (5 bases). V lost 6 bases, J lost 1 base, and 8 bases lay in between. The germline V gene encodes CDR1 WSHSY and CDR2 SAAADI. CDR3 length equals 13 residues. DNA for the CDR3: TGCGCCAGCAGAGACAGTGGCACAGATACGCAGTATTTT. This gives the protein CASRDSGTDTQYF.

The CDR3 DNA is TGTGCCAGCAGTTACTCGATTCCAGGGGGTAGGTACGAGCAGTACTTC. Translating gives CASSYSIPGGRYEQYF. V and J are TRBV6-5 and TRBJ2-7; TRBD1 aligns across 7 bases. Germline V gene sequence: CDR1 MNHEY, CDR2 SVGAGI. The J segment lost 4 bases and the V segment lost 0 bases, leaving 9 bases of the junction unmatched. This CDR3 comprises 16 residues.

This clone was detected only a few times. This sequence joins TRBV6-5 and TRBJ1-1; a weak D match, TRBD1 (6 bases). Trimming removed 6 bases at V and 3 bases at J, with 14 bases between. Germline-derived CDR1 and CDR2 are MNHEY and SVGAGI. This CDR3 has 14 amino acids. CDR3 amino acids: CASSVGGSYTEAFF. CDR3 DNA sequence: TGTGCCAGCAGCGTAGGGGGTAGTTACACTGAAGCTTTCTTT.

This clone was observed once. The CDR3 loop is CASSPTDRGSFGYTF. CDR3 DNA sequence: TGTGCCAGCAGCCCAACCGACAGGGGTTCTTTTGGCTACACCTTC. The J gene is TRBJ1-2, the V gene TRBV9, with 8 nucleotides matching TRBD1. Germline V CDR1 and CDR2: SGDLS, YYNGEE. There are 15 residues in the CDR3. Trimming cost V 4 bases and J 7 bases; bases outside gene matches: 12.

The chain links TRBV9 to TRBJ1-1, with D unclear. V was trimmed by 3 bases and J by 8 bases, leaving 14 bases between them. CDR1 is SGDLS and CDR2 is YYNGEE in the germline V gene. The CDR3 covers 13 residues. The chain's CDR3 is CASSASPGREAFF. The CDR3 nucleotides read TGTGCCAGCAGCGCTTCCCCCGGGAGGGAAGCTTTCTTT.

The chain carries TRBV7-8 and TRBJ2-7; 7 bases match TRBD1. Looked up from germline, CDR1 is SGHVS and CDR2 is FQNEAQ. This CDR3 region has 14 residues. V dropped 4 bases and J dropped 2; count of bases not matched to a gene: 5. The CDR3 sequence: CASSSPGQTYEQYF. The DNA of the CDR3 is TGTGCCAGCAGCTCCCCGGGACAGACCTACGAGCAGTACTTC.